This TCR beta chain emerged from a study of T cell responses to AZD1222 COVID-19 vaccine. Sequenced by immunoSEQ multiplex PCR; TCRdb stores in-frame clones only, minus some. Of 150,000 to 200,000 clones detected, around 92% appear once; the ten largest clones hold approximately 1.5%. As for this clone: The antigen is unknown.

With V trimmed by 6 bases and J by 6 bases, 8 bases remained unmatched. The CDR3 length is 14 residues. CDR1 MNHEY and CDR2 SVGAGI come from the germline V gene. Overall study findings and caveats: Targeting of unmutated variant regions was reportedly seen in nearly half of spike-specific TCRs. Sampling captured repertoires only after the peak T cell response. The study found Spike-specific TCR breadth and depth rose after two AZD1222 doses. The CD4 TCRs associated with vaccination extended across spike and predominated at 160-218 and 743-854.

The V gene is TRBV6-5, the J gene TRBJ1-2; TRBD1 aligns across 9 bases. The clonotype originates from an adult in good health. Here the sequenced sample was peripheral blood, taken on day 0 of AZD1222 vaccination. This CDR3 reads CASRYGTGMDGYTF. DNA of the CDR3: TGTGCCAGCAGGTACGGGACAGGGATGGATGGCTACACCTTC.